This TCR beta chain was sequenced for a study of blood T cell repertoires in COVID-19. Here immunoSEQ multiplex PCR was the method, and the copy in TCRdb shows in-frame clones only, minus some. Found here are 310,000 or so clones, 86% of them singletons; the top ten hold around 1.5%. Only a few counts were recorded for this clone. Sequenced: peripheral blood. The sequence was collected from a woman aged 45 to 65 with acute or convalescent COVID-19.

CDR3 nucleotide sequence: TGTGCCAGCAGCTTAAGACTAGCGACCTACGAGCAGTACTTC. Translating it yields CASSLRLATYEQYF. The chain is built from TRBV5-5 and TRBJ2-7; TRBD2 matches 8 bases. The CDR3 is 14 residues long. Unmatched junction bases numbered 3, after V lost 2 bases and J lost 2 bases. CDR1 and CDR2 (germline): SGHKS, YYEKEE (reference sequence). Complete variable domain (other parts from reference TRBV5-5 and TRBJ2-7): DAGVTQSPTHLIKTRGQQVTLRCSPISGHKSVSWYQQVLGQGPQFIFQYYEKEERGRGNFPDRFSARQFPNYSSELNVNALLLGDSALYLCASSLRLATYEQYFGPGTRLTVT.